What follows is one T cell receptor beta chain and its context. Other DNA sequences from this sample encode an identical CDR3 as well. This CDR3 contains 11 residues. Germline CDR1 is SEHNR and CDR2 is FQNEAQ (reference sequence). Trimming shortened V by 2 bases and J by 12 bases, and 7 bases separated the two germline ends. Original methodology: Reference gene primer amplification gave estimated nucleated cell counts. Produced via immunoSEQ multiplex PCR; TCRdb's table is partial and in-frame only. Clone size and V and J calls were adopted from that table, with D and trimming inferred from the DNA. The data contain about 380,000 clones, around 90% of them singletons. These data originate in a study of blood T cell repertoires in COVID-19.

The sequenced sample was peripheral blood. This TCR was recovered from a man aged 40-55 years with acute or convalescent COVID-19. The chain combines TRBV7-9 with TRBJ1-4, with D uncertain. The CDR3 spells CASSLSEELFF. CDR3 nucleotide sequence: TGTGCCAGCAGCTTATCTGAGGAACTGTTTTTT. The full variable domain, in which reference TRBV7-9 and TRBJ1-4 provide the parts outside the CDR3, is DTGVSQNPRHKITKRGQNVTFRCDPISEHNRLYWYRQTLGQGPEFLTYFQNEAQLEKSRLLSDRFSAERPKGSFSTLEIQRTEQGDSAMYLCASSLSEELFFGSGTQLSVL.